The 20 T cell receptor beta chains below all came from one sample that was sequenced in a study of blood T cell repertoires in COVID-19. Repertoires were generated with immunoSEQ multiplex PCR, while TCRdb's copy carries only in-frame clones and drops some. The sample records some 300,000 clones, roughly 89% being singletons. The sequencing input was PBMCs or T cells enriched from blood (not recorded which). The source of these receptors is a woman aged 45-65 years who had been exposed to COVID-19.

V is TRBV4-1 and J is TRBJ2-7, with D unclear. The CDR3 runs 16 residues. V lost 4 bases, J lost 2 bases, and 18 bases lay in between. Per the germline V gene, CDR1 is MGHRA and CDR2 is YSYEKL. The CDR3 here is CASSPVYAGGAYEQYF. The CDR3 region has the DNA TGCGCCAGCAGCCCAGTGTACGCTGGCGGAGCCTACGAGCAGTACTTC.

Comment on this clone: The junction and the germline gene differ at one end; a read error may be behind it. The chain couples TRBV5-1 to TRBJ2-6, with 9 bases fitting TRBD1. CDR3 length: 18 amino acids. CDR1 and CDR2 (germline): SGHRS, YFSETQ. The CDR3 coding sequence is TGCGCCAGCAGTTTGGGGGACAGGGCATACTCTGGGGCCAACGTCCTGACTTTC. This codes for CASSLGDRAYSGANVLTF.

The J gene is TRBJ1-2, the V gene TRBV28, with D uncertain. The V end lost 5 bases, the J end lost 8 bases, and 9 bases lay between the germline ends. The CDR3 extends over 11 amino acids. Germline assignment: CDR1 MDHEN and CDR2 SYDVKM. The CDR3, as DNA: TGTGCCAGCAGTCCCGGCGGCGGCTACACCTTC. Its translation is CASSPGGGYTF.

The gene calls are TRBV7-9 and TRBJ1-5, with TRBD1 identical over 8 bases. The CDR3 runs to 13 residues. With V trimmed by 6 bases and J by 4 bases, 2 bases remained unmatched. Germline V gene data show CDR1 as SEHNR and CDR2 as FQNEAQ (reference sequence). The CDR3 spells CASRGTGNQPQHF. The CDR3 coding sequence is TGTGCCAGCAGAGGGACAGGTAATCAGCCCCAGCATTTT.

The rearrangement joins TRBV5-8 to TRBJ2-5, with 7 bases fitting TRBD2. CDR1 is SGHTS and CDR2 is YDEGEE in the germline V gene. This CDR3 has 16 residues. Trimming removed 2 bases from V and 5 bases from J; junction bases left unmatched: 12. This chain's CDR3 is CASSFGPHLGGETQYF. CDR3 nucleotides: TGTGCCAGCAGCTTTGGTCCCCACCTGGGGGGGGAGACCCAGTACTTC.

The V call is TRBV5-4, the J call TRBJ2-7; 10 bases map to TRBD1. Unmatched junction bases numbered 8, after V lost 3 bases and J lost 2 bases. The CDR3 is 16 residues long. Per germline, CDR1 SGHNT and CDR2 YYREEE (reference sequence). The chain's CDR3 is CASSSVKGTGAYEQYF. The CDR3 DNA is TGTGCCAGCAGCTCGGTCAAAGGGACAGGGGCCTACGAGCAGTACTTC.

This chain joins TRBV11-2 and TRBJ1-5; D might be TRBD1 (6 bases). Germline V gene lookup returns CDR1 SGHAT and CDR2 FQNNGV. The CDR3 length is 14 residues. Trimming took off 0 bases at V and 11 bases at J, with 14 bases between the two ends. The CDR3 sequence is CASSLDGQLAAQHF. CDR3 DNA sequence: TGTGCCAGCAGCTTAGACGGACAGCTAGCAGCCCAGCATTTT.

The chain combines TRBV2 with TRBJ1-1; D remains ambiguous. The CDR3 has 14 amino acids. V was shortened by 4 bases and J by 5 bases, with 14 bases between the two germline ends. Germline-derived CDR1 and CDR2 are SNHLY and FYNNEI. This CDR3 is CASSAHGSGTEAFF. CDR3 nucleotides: TGTGCCAGCAGTGCCCATGGGTCGGGGACTGAAGCTTTCTTT. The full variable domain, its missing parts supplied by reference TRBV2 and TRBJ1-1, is EPEVTQTPSHQVTQMGQEVILRCVPISNHLYFYWYRQILGQKVEFLVSFYNNEISEKSEIFDDQFSVERPDGSNFTLKIRSTKLEDSAMYFCASSAHGSGTEAFFGQGTRLTVV.

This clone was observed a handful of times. The CDR3 DNA sequence: TGTGCCATCCAGCCCGGGCTCCGGGGAAACACCGGGGAGCTGTTTTTT. The encoded protein is CAIQPGLRGNTGELFF. J is TRBJ2-2 and V is TRBV5-4, with D maybe TRBD2 (5 bases). Looked up from germline, CDR1 is SGHNT and CDR2 is YYREEE (reference sequence). The CDR3 contains 16 residues. V was trimmed by 9 bases and J by 2 bases, leaving 20 bases between them.

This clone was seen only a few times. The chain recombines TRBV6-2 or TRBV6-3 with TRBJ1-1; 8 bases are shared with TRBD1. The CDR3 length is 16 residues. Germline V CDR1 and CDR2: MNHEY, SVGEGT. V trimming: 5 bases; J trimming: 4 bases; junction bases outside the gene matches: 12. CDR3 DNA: TGTGCCAGCAGTATAGAAATTAACAGGGGGAGCACTGAAGCTTTCTTT. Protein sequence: CASSIEINRGSTEAFF.

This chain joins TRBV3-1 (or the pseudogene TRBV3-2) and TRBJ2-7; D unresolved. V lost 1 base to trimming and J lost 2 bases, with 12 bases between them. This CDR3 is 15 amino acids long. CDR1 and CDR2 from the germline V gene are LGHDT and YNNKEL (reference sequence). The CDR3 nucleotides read TGTGCCAGCAGCCAAGCTCCAGGTGGCCCCTACGAGCAGTACTTC. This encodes CASSQAPGGPYEQYF.

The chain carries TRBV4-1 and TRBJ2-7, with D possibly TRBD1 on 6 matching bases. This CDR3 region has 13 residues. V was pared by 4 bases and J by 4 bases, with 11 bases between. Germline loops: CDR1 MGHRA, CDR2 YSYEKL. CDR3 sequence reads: CASSPNDRYEQYF. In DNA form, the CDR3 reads TGCGCCAGCAGCCCGAATGACAGGTACGAGCAGTACTTC.

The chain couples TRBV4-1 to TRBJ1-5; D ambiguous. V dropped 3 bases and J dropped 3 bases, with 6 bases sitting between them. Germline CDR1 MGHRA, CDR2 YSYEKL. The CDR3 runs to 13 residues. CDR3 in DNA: TGCGCCAGCAGCCACCCAGACAATCAGCCCCAGCATTTT. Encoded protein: CASSHPDNQPQHF.

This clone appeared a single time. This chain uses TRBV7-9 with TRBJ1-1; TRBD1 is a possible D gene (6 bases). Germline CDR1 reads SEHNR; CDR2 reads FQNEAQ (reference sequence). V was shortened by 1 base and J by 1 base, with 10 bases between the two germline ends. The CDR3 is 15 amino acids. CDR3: CASSLGTDRNTEAFF. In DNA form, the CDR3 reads TGTGCCAGCAGCTTAGGGACGGACAGGAACACTGAAGCTTTCTTT.

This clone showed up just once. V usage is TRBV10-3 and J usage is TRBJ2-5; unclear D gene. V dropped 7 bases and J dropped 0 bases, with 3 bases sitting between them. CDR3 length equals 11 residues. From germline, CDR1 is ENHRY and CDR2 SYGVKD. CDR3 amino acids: CAINNQETQYF. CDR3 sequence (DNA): TGTGCCATCAACAACCAAGAGACCCAGTACTTC.

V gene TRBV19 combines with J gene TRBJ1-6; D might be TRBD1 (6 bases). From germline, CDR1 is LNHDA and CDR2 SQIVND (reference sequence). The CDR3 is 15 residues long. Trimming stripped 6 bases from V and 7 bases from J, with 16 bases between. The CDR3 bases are TGTGCCAGTAGACAAGGGGGATCGGTCAATTCACCCCTCCACTTT. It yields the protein CASRQGGSVNSPLHF.

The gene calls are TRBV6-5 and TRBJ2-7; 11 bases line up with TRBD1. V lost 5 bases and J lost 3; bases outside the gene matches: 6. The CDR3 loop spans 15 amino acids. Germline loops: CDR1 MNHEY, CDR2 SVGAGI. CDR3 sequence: CASSPRTGGFYEQYF. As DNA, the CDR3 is TGTGCCAGCAGTCCACGGACAGGGGGCTTCTACGAGCAGTACTTC.

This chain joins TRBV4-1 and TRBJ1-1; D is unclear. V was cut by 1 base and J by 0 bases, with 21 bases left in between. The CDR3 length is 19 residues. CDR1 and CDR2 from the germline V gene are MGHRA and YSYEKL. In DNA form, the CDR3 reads TGCGCCAGCAGCCAAGGCAGTTGGGCCCCCGAGCATATGAACACTGAAGCTTTCTTT. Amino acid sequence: CASSQGSWAPEHMNTEAFF.

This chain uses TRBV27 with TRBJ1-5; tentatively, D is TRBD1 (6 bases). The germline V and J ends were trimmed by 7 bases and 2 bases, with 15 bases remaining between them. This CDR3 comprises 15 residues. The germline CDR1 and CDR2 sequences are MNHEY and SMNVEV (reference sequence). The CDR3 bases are TGTGCCAGCAAGCGCAGGGGTTCGGGCAATCAGCCCCAGCATTTT. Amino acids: CASKRRGSGNQPQHF.

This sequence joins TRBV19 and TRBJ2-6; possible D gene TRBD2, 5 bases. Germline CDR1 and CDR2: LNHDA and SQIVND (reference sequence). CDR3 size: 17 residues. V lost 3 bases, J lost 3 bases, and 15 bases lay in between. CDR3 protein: CASSMFSGVGGANVLTF. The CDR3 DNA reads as TGTGCCAGTAGTATGTTTTCCGGGGTCGGTGGGGCCAACGTCCTGACTTTC.